What follows are 25 T cell receptor beta chains derived from one specimen sequenced in a study of cytomegalovirus exposure and HLA in healthy donors. PCR primers comprised 60 Vbeta and 13 Jbeta primers. Sequencing used immunoSEQ multiplex PCR; TCRdb keeps in-frame clones, though not all of them. The sample lists 140,000 to 150,000 clones, 80% occurring once. Sequenced sample: PBMCs. These receptors were taken from a man aged 35 to 55 in good health and CMV-seronegative.

V gene TRBV7-2 combines with J gene TRBJ1-4, with unresolved D. V lost 0 bases and J lost 10, with 12 bases in between. CDR1 and CDR2 from the germline V gene are SGHTA and FQGNSA. The CDR3 has 14 residues. CDR3 nucleotide sequence: TGTGCCAGCAGCTTAGCGACAACCGACGGAAAACTGTTTTTT. Amino acids: CASSLATTDGKLFF.

This sequence joins TRBV18 and TRBJ1-1, with D possibly TRBD1 on 5 matching bases. The CDR3 totals 15 residues. Germline CDR1 is KGHSH and CDR2 is LQKENI. Between the trimmed V and J ends, which lost 3 bases and 1 base, there was a span of 12 bases. CDR3 nucleotides: TGTGCCAGCTCACCGGGCTTAAGGGGGAACACTGAAGCTTTCTTT. Its translation is CASSPGLRGNTEAFF. The full variable domain, in which reference TRBV18 and TRBJ1-1 provide the parts outside the CDR3, is NAGVMQNPRHLVRRRGQEARLRCSPMKGHSHVYWYRQLPEEGLKFMVYLQKENIIDESGMPKERFSAEFPKEGPSILRIQQVVRGDSAAYFCASSPGLRGNTEAFFGQGTRLTVV.

CDR3 in DNA: TGTGCCAGCAGCCGGGGAGGGGGAACCACAGATACGCAGTATTTT. Its protein product is CASSRGGGTTDTQYF. The V gene is TRBV7-8, the J gene TRBJ2-3; tentatively, D is TRBD2 (7 bases). The ends were cut back, 5 bases at V and 2 bases at J, with 14 bases in the middle. The CDR3 is 15 amino acids. The germline CDR1 and CDR2 sequences are SGHVS and FQNEAQ.

The genes are TRBV6-1 and TRBJ2-5, with TRBD2 identical over 12 bases. CDR3 size: 15 residues. From germline, CDR1 is MNHNS and CDR2 SASEGT. The V segment lost 6 bases and the J segment 3 bases; nucleotides outside the gene matches: 5. This CDR3 is CASSRRLAGEETQYF. The CDR3 bases are TGTGCCAGCAGCCGGAGACTAGCGGGGGAAGAGACCCAGTACTTC.

This clone was seen more than once but under ten times. The chain couples TRBV5-6 to TRBJ2-5; 7 bases agree with TRBD1. The J call may be faulty, since TRBJ2-7 better matches the DNA end. Germline CDR1 is SGHDT and CDR2 is YYEEEE. The CDR3 sequence is 15 residues long. The CDR3 here is CASSLPTGNSYEQYF. The CDR3 DNA sequence: TGTGCCAGCAGTCTTCCGACAGGGAACTCCTACGAGCAGTACTTC.

The V gene is TRBV18, the J gene TRBJ2-1; 11 nucleotides agree with TRBD1. This CDR3 is 14 amino acids long. Germline V gives CDR1 KGHSH, CDR2 LQKENI. J was trimmed by 8 bases and V by 3 bases; bases with no gene match: 3. CDR3 bases: TGTGCCAGCTCACCTGGGACAGGGGGAGATGAGCAGTTCTTC. Translated: CASSPGTGGDEQFF. The full variable domain, with the rest looked up from reference TRBV18 and TRBJ2-1, is NAGVMQNPRHLVRRRGQEARLRCSPMKGHSHVYWYRQLPEEGLKFMVYLQKENIIDESGMPKERFSAEFPKEGPSILRIQQVVRGDSAAYFCASSPGTGGDEQFFGPGTRLTVL.

This chain links TRBV29-1 with TRBJ2-3, with a possible D match to TRBD2 (5 bases). The ends were cut back, 4 bases at V and 4 bases at J, with 30 bases in the middle. The CDR3 consists of 19 residues. Germline CDR1 reads SQVTM; CDR2 reads ANQGSEA. The CDR3 reads CSVARRDLGPYLAADTQYF. In DNA form, the CDR3 reads TGCAGCGTTGCCAGACGGGATCTTGGCCCATACCTAGCCGCAGATACGCAGTATTTT.

The chain is built from TRBV27 and TRBJ1-6; maybe TRBD1 (6 bases). Between the trimmed V and J ends, which lost 5 bases and 6 bases, there was a span of 17 bases. Per the germline V gene, CDR1 is MNHEY and CDR2 is SMNVEV (reference sequence). This CDR3 has 16 residues. For the CDR3, the DNA is TGTGCCAGCAGTGCGAACCCGACAGGCTTTAATTCACCCCTCCACTTT. This codes for CASSANPTGFNSPLHF.

The rearrangement joins TRBV18 to TRBJ1-2; the D gene is possibly TRBD1 (6 bases). V gave up 2 bases and J gave up 4 bases, with 11 bases separating them. Germline CDR1 and CDR2: KGHSH and LQKENI. The CDR3 loop spans 14 amino acids. Here the CDR3 reads CASSPADSFYGYTF. CDR3 sequence (DNA): TGTGCCAGCTCACCAGCGGACAGCTTCTATGGCTACACCTTC.

This clone appeared a few times. This sequence joins TRBV5-6 and TRBJ1-5; TRBD1 matches 10 bases. This CDR3 contains 17 residues. The germline CDR1 and CDR2 sequences are SGHDT and YYEEEE. V lost 0 bases to trimming and J lost 8 bases; unmatched junction nucleotides: 11. CDR3: CASSLGGIGTGDEPQHF. CDR3 DNA: TGTGCCAGCAGCTTGGGAGGTATCGGGACAGGGGACGAGCCCCAGCATTTT.

V and J are TRBV7-2 and TRBJ1-1; D unresolved. The CDR3 is 11 amino acids. The V gene's germline CDR1 is SGHTA and CDR2 FQGNSA. The V end lost 3 bases, the J end lost 7 bases, and 6 bases lay between the germline ends. The CDR3 sequence is CASSFIVEAFF. CDR3 nucleotide sequence: TGTGCCAGCAGCTTTATCGTTGAAGCTTTCTTT.

This clone was observed a few times. The V and J genes are TRBV7-2 and TRBJ1-5, with 7 positions matching TRBD1. Trimming took 0 bases from V and 6 from J; bases not matched to a gene: 5. The CDR3 loop spans 15 amino acids. Per the germline V gene, CDR1 is SGHTA and CDR2 is FQGNSA. Written as DNA, the CDR3 is TGTGCCAGCAGCTTAGCCAGTACAGGGGTTCAGCCCCAGCATTTT. Encoded protein: CASSLASTGVQPQHF.

This chain uses TRBV6-5 with TRBJ1-6, with 7 bases matching TRBD1. The V gene's germline CDR1 is MNHEY and CDR2 SVGAGI. This CDR3 has 15 residues. J lost 9 bases, V lost 6 bases, and 11 bases had no gene match. The CDR3 reads CASRESTGQTSPLHF. The CDR3 region has the DNA TGTGCCAGCAGAGAATCGACAGGGCAGACTTCACCCCTCCACTTT.

The chain couples TRBV5-1 to TRBJ1-5; D unresolved. This CDR3 contains 14 residues. V lost 0 bases to trimming and J lost 4 bases, with 8 bases between them. The V gene's germline CDR1 is SGHRS and CDR2 YFSETQ. CDR3 bases: TGCGCCAGCAGCTTGGATGCGGGGAATCAGCCCCAGCATTTT. Amino acids: CASSLDAGNQPQHF.

This sequence joins TRBV2 and TRBJ2-1, with TRBD1 matching 9 bases. With 7 bases clipped from V and 0 bases from J, the junction kept 7 bases outside the gene matches. Germline values: CDR1 SNHLY, CDR2 FYNNEI. This CDR3 spans 16 amino acids. CDR3 sequence (DNA): TGTGCCAGCAAGCTACAGGGGGCAAGCTCCTACAATGAGCAGTTCTTC. It codes for CASKLQGASSYNEQFF.

V and J are TRBV5-4 and TRBJ2-2; D gene ambiguous. The V end lost 0 bases, the J end lost 4 bases, and 7 bases lay between the germline ends. This CDR3 region has 14 residues. CDR1 is SGHNT, CDR2 YYREEE, per germline (reference sequence). The CDR3, as DNA: TGTGCCAGCAGCTTGGATGGCCCCACCGGGGAGCTGTTTTTT. Protein: CASSLDGPTGELFF. Combining the CDR3 with reference TRBV5-4 and TRBJ2-2 gives the whole variable domain ETGVTQSPTHLIKTRGQQVTLRCSSQSGHNTVSWYQQALGQGPQFIFQYYREEENGRGNFPPRFSGLQFPNYSSELNVNALELDDSALYLCASSLDGPTGELFFGEGSRLTVL.

The chain is built from TRBV19 and TRBJ2-2, with 10 bases lining up with TRBD2. Trimming at V came to 3 bases and at J to 0 bases, leaving 7 bases not matched to a gene. From germline, CDR1 is LNHDA and CDR2 SQIVND (reference sequence). This CDR3 is built from 18 residues. CDR3: CASSMGLAGESNTGELFF. DNA of the CDR3: TGTGCCAGTAGTATGGGGCTAGCGGGGGAATCGAACACCGGGGAGCTGTTTTTT. Filled out from reference TRBV19 and TRBJ2-2, the complete variable domain reads DGGITQSPKYLFRKEGQNVTLSCEQNLNHDAMYWYRQDPGQGLRLIYYSQIVNDFQKGDIAEGYSVSREKKESFPLTVTSAQKNPTAFYLCASSMGLAGESNTGELFFGEGSRLTVL.

This clone was detected only once. CDR3 amino acids: CASSSPGGRSDTQYF. Written as DNA, the CDR3 is TGTGCCAGCAGCTCCCCGGGGGGGCGATCTGATACGCAGTATTTT. The chain carries TRBV7-8 and TRBJ2-3; 8 bases agree with TRBD2. This CDR3 contains 15 residues. Germline V gene data show CDR1 as SGHVS and CDR2 as FQNEAQ. V lost 4 bases and J lost 6; bases outside the gene matches: 9.

The gene calls are TRBV5-1 and TRBJ2-7; TRBD1 is a possible D gene (6 bases). The CDR3 extends over 13 amino acids. Germline CDR1 and CDR2: SGHRS and YFSETQ. V dropped 8 bases and J dropped 9 bases, with 21 bases sitting between them. The CDR3 nucleotides are TGCGCCAGTCGTTTCACAGGGATTAACGTGCAGTACTTC. Its translation: CASRFTGINVQYF.

J is TRBJ1-1 and V is TRBV20-1, with 8 bases fitting TRBD1. The CDR3 length is 11 residues. The germline V gene has CDR1 DFQATT and CDR2 SNEGSKA (reference sequence). DNA of the CDR3: TGCAGAACCGACAGGGGCGCCCAAGCTTTCTTT. This gives the protein CRTDRGAQAFF.

The CDR3 region is CASSSPGGFGNTIYF. The CDR3 coding sequence is TGTGCCAGCAGTTCCCCGGGAGGGTTTGGAAACACCATATATTTT. The chain carries TRBV6-6 and TRBJ1-3; D unresolved. There are 15 residues in the CDR3. Per the germline V gene, CDR1 is MNHNY and CDR2 is SVGAGI (reference sequence). Trimming took off 4 bases at V and 3 bases at J, with 13 bases between the two ends.

This chain connects TRBV30 to TRBJ2-3; 11 bases are shared with TRBD2. CDR1 is GTSNPN and CDR2 is SVGIG in the germline V gene (reference sequence). The trim removed 5 bases at V and 6 bases at J, leaving 10 bases unmatched. The CDR3 is 15 residues long. The CDR3 sequence: CAWAISSGGPDTQYF. The CDR3 DNA is TGTGCCTGGGCCATATCTAGCGGGGGGCCGGATACGCAGTATTTT.

This clone is a singleton in its sample. The CDR3 sequence is CASSSTGTGWLFGYGYTF. The CDR3 nucleotides are TGTGCCAGCAGTTCTACAGGGACAGGATGGCTCTTTGGCTATGGCTACACCTTC. J is TRBJ1-2 and V is TRBV27; TRBD1 matches at 8 bases. V was clipped by 4 bases and J by 4 bases; unmatched bases: 17. The CDR3 spans 18 residues. Germline lookup yields CDR1 MNHEY and CDR2 SMNVEV (reference sequence).

The genes are TRBV7-2 and TRBJ1-2; possibly TRBD1 for D (6 bases). Trimming took off 2 bases at V and 6 bases at J, with 10 bases between the two ends. This CDR3 has 13 amino acids. Germline-derived CDR1 and CDR2 are SGHTA and FQGNSA. In DNA form, the CDR3 reads TGTGCCAGCAGCTTACGACAGGTTGATGGCTACACCTTC. It codes for CASSLRQVDGYTF. The entire variable domain, with the rest obtained from reference TRBV7-2 and TRBJ1-2, is as follows: GAGVSQSPSNKVTEKGKDVELRCDPISGHTALYWYRQSLGQGLEFLIYFQGNSAPDKSGLPSDRFSAERTGGSVSTLTIQRTQQEDSAVYLCASSLRQVDGYTFGSGTRLTVV.

The chain couples TRBV9 to TRBJ1-4; tentatively, D is TRBD1 (5 bases). V lost 4 bases and J lost 4, with 11 bases in between. Germline CDR1 and CDR2: SGDLS and YYNGEE. This CDR3 comprises 14 residues. The CDR3 DNA reads TGTGCCAGCAGCTTCAGGGTGGGTAATGAAAAACTGTTTTTT. This translates into CASSFRVGNEKLFF.